Listed below are T cell receptor beta chains from one sample, sequenced in a study of T cell changes during pregnancy in multiple sclerosis. Here immunoSEQ multiplex PCR was the method, and the copy in TCRdb shows in-frame clones only, minus some. The data hold 65,000 to 80,000 clones, with 90% observed a single time. This specimen was peripheral blood, taken in the third trimester of pregnancy. The receptors here all came from a female donor with multiple sclerosis, enrolled in a pregnancy study. The CDR3 runs from the conserved cysteine through the conserved F or W.

TRBJ2-3,TRBV7-2,CASSLGTRSITDTQYF
TRBJ1-6,TRBV30,CAWSIDRDRSPLHF
TRBJ2-3,TRBV19,CASRRVWATDTQYF
TRBJ1-3,TRBV19,CASSMYRDKGNTIYF
TRBJ2-4,TRBV5-4,CASAFKRSPAKNIQYF
TRBJ1-2,TRBV6-4,CASSDEYRNYGYTF
TRBJ1-1,TRBV5-1,CASSPGQGNTEAFF
TRBJ1-2,TRBV18,CASSTFEHQGAYGYTF
TRBJ2-2,TRBV10-3,CATQGQVRTGELFF
TRBJ2-2,TRBV19,CASGVDSGTGELFF
TRBJ1-5,TRBV19,CASSFPGLSNQPQHF
TRBJ2-7,TRBV25-1,CASSITAPNRGLYEQYF
TRBJ1-2,TRBV30,CAWGGRAYSNYGYTF
TRBJ2-1,TRBV30,CAWSVGTRIYNEQFF
TRBJ1-2,TRBV6-5,CASSYEHLYGYTF
TRBJ2-5,TRBV2,CASRRLAGQETQYF
TRBJ1-5,TRBV7-6,CASSPSTGLNQPQHF
TRBJ2-2,TRBV5-6,CASREEAGNTGELFF
TRBJ2-7,TRBV5-4,CASSSGDSYEQYF
-,TRBV18,CASSPPGVAGPYEQYF
TRBJ1-1,TRBV4-3,CASSQDTGPVLNTEAFF
TRBJ1-5,TRBV2,CASVRESNQPQHF
TRBJ1-1,TRBV5-1,CASRFQGAAEAFF
TRBJ2-5,TRBV5-1,CASSLAVAGGPETQYF
TRBJ1-2,TRBV7-2,CASSLYNPGDGYTF
TRBJ1-1,TRBV19,CASSTSSEAFF
TRBJ2-3,TRBV18,CASSPGGARTDTQYF
TRBJ2-2,TRBV6-6,CASSYSTGNTGELFF
TRBJ1-1,TRBV6-4,CASSGPRDRVGVRGTEAFF
TRBJ2-7,TRBV6-5,CASSDSGQGTNEQYF
TRBJ2-7,TRBV29-1,CSVRTSDLLYEQYF
TRBJ1-1,TRBV7-9,CASSYLSGYEAFF
TRBJ1-4,TRBV2,CASSDRYSEKLFF
TRBJ1-1,TRBV11-2,CASRTEMNTEAFF
TRBJ1-5,TRBV6-6,CASTGGGDQPQHF
TRBJ2-1,TRBV4-1,CASSQDPSGAYNEQFF
TRBJ2-3,TRBV9,CASKMRDLSTDTQYF
TRBJ1-6,TRBV4-1,CASSQDRLTGTHRRNSPLHF
TRBJ1-1,TRBV6-6,CASSYSLGPNTEAFF
TRBJ1-5,TRBV4-2,CASSQDPGGGNQPQHF
TRBJ1-1,TRBV10-3,CAISEPGHSNTEAFF
TRBJ2-2,TRBV19,CASSPGRFNGELFF
TRBJ2-3,TRBV5-1,CASSLERPEWDTQYF
TRBJ2-3,TRBV11-2,CASSLGQRPNTDTQYF
TRBJ2-3,TRBV4-1,CASSADTSGRINAGYTQYF
TRBJ2-5,TRBV5-4,CASSVQETQYF
TRBJ1-2,TRBV7-9,CASSSPATANYGYTF
TRBJ2-7,TRBV9,CASSAYGQGEQYF
TRBJ2-7,TRBV10-2,CASSEYGDSSYEQYF
TRBJ2-5,TRBV7-3,CASSPGQVGETQYF
TRBJ2-1,TRBV7-3,CASSRTSRTLNEQFF
TRBJ1-5,TRBV4-2,CASSQGDSGMDQPQHF
TRBJ2-1,TRBV5-4,CASSFDSNEQFF
TRBJ2-1,TRBV6-5,CASSPRVGVEQFF
TRBJ2-7,TRBV10-3,CATASDSYEQYF
TRBJ1-1,TRBV30,CAWSLLGNTEAFF
TRBJ1-1,TRBV14,CASSHEGANTEAFF
TRBJ1-2,TRBV5-6,CASSSGYGYTF